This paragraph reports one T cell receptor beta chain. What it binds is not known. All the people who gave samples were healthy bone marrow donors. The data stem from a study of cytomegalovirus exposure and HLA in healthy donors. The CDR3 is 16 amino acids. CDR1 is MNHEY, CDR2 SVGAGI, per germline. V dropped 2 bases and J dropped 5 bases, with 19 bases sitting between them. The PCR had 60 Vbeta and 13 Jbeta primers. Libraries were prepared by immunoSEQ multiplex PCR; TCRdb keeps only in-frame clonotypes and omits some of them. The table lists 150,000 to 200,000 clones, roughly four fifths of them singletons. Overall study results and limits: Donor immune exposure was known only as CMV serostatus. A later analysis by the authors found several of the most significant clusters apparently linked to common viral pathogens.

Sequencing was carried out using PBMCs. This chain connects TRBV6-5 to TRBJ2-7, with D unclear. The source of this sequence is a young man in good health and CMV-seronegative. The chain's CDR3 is CASSYRADLVSHEQYF. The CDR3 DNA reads TGTGCCAGCAGTTACCGCGCCGATCTAGTTTCCCACGAGCAGTACTTC.